What follows are 7 T cell receptor beta chains derived from one specimen sequenced in a study of CD8 T cells in Susac syndrome. Random hexamers primed reverse transcription of about 0.5 to 1 ug RNA. Via MiXCR, TCRdb re-called the immunoSEQ multiplex PCR reads, giving one row per CDR3 protein. The sample contains some 100,000 distinct CDR3 sequences, 90% to 95% of which appear only once. Input material: CD4+ T cells from PBMCs. The receptors derive from a human donor with multiple sclerosis.

The chain employs TRBV20-1 and TRBJ2-2; TRBD2 might be the D (5 bases). Trimming removed 4 bases from V and 6 bases from J, with 15 bases in between. This CDR3 has 14 residues. From germline, CDR1 is DFQATT and CDR2 SNEGSKA (reference sequence). CDR3 amino acids: CSATPLAFPGELFF. The CDR3 DNA sequence: TGCAGTGCTACCCCCCTAGCCTTCCCCGGGGAGCTGTTTTTT.

The chain combines TRBV19 with TRBJ1-1; no firm D call. Trimming removed 3 bases at V and 5 bases at J, with 10 bases between. The CDR3 runs to 13 residues. CDR1 is LNHDA, CDR2 SQIVND, per germline (reference sequence). The CDR3 spells CASSIRDGTEAFF. For the CDR3, the DNA is TGTGCCAGTAGTATCCGGGATGGGACTGAAGCTTTCTTT. The complete variable domain, with remaining parts taken from reference TRBV19 and TRBJ1-1, reads DGGITQSPKYLFRKEGQNVTLSCEQNLNHDAMYWYRQDPGQGLRLIYYSQIVNDFQKGDIAEGYSVSREKKESFPLTVTSAQKNPTAFYLCASSIRDGTEAFFGQGTRLTVV.

CDR3 in DNA: TGTGCCAGCAGCGCGGACAGCTCTGGAAACACCATATATTTT. It codes for CASSADSSGNTIYF. The chain joins TRBV7-9 to TRBJ1-3, with D possibly matching TRBD1 (6 bases). CDR3 size: 14 residues. Trimming took 5 bases from V and 0 from J, leaving 8 bases between them. Germline values: CDR1 SEHNR, CDR2 FQNEAQ (reference sequence).

V usage is TRBV9 and J usage is TRBJ2-7, with 8 bases lining up with TRBD1. The CDR3 is 15 amino acids. Per germline, CDR1 SGDLS and CDR2 YYNGEE. V shed 0 bases, J shed 3 bases, and the junction held 5 bases outside the gene matches. CDR3 residues: CASSVGQGAIYEQYF. CDR3 coding DNA: TGTGCCAGCAGCGTAGGGCAGGGGGCCATCTACGAGCAGTACTTC. The variable domain in full, with the rest retrieved from reference TRBV9 and TRBJ2-7, is DSGVTQTPKHLITATGQRVTLRCSPRSGDLSVYWYQQSLDQGLQFLIQYYNGEERAKGNILERFSAQQFPDLHSELNLSSLELGDSALYFCASSVGQGAIYEQYFGPGTRLTVT.

The genes are TRBV28 and TRBJ1-1; no clear D. This CDR3 is 13 amino acids long. Germline CDR1 is MDHEN and CDR2 is SYDVKM. Trimming removed 6 bases at V and 0 bases at J, with 8 bases between. Here the CDR3 reads CASSPEMNTEAFF. CDR3 DNA sequence: TGTGCCAGCAGCCCGGAAATGAACACTGAAGCTTTCTTT.

The J gene is TRBJ1-3, the V gene TRBV28; unclear D gene. This CDR3 region has 13 residues. Germline-derived CDR1 and CDR2 are MDHEN and SYDVKM. Trimming cost V 10 bases and J 2 bases, with 12 bases left between them. For the CDR3, the DNA is TGTGCCACCTTAATTAGTGCTGGAAACACCATATATTTT. Its protein is CATLISAGNTIYF.

This clonotype was recorded only once. V usage is TRBV5-1 and J usage is TRBJ2-2, with TRBD1 matching over 8 bases. Germline CDR1 is SGHRS and CDR2 is YFSETQ. The CDR3 covers 17 residues. Trimming took 2 bases from V and 4 from J; bases not matched to a gene: 10. The CDR3 DNA is TGCGCCAGCAGCTTTTTTCTCGGACAGGGTATCACCGGGGAGCTGTTTTTT. This codes for CASSFFLGQGITGELFF.